This T cell receptor (beta chain) was identified during a study of blood T cell repertoires in COVID-19. Across the study: Sites in the United States, Italy and Spain provided acute and convalescent COVID-19 samples. The analysed material was cDNA or gDNA that came from T cells, B-cell-depleted T cells, or PBMCs.

Original processing notes: Reference gene primer amplification in the assay estimated nucleated cell counts. The assay was immunoSEQ multiplex PCR, and TCRdb's table has in-frame clones only and misses some. That table gives V, J and clone size, and the DNA gave D and trimming. The sample lists 88,000 or so clones, approximately 82% occurring once. This CDR3 has 14 amino acids. V gave up 1 base and J gave up 7 bases; unmatched junction bases: 4. The V gene's germline CDR1 is SEHNR and CDR2 FQNEAQ (reference sequence). Sequenced sample: peripheral blood. This sequence originates from a human donor in a cohort sampled during active COVID-19. The chain has TRBV7-9 and TRBJ2-7, with 10 positions matching TRBD2. CDR3: CASSLGLAGDEQYF. For the CDR3, the DNA is TGTGCCAGCAGCTTAGGTCTAGCGGGGGATGAGCAGTACTTC.